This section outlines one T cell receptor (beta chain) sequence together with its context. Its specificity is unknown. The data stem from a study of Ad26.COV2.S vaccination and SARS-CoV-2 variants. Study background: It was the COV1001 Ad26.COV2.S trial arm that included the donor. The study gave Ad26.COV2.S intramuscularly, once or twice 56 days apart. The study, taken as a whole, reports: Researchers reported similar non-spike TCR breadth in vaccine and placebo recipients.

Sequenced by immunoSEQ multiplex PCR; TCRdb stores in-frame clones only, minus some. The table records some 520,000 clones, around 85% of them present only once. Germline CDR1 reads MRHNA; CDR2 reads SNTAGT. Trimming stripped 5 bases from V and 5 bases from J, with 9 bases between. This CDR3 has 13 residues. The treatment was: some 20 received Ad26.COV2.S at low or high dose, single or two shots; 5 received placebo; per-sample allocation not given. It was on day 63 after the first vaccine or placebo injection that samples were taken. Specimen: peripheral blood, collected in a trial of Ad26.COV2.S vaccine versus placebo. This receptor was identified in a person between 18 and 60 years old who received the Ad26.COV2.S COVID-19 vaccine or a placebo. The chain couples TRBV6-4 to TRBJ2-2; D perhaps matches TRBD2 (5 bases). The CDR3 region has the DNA TGTGCCAGCAGTACGGAGGTGACCGGGGAGCTGTTTTTT. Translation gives CASSTEVTGELFF.